The 26 T cell receptor beta chains given below trace back to one sample, sequenced in a study of cytomegalovirus exposure and HLA in healthy donors. The PCR was carried out with 60 Vbeta primers and 13 Jbeta primers. Profiled with immunoSEQ multiplex PCR; TCRdb holds only in-frame clones, not every one. Of under 200,000 clones in the sample, about 79% were seen once. Sequencing was carried out using PBMCs. These receptors came from a woman in her 50s in good health and CMV-seronegative.

This chain uses TRBV5-1 with TRBJ2-1; 8 bases align to TRBD1. The CDR3 loop spans 13 amino acids. The trim removed 6 bases at V and 8 bases at J, leaving 7 bases unmatched. Germline lookup yields CDR1 SGHRS and CDR2 YFSETQ. The CDR3 DNA is TGCGCCAGCACAAAGACAGGGGTCCATGAGCAGTTCTTC. Protein sequence: CASTKTGVHEQFF.

The rearrangement joins TRBV18 to TRBJ1-5; D is perhaps TRBD1 (5 bases). This CDR3 is built from 14 residues. Germline-derived CDR1 and CDR2 are KGHSH and LQKENI. Trimming removed 3 bases from V and 3 bases from J, with 9 bases in between. CDR3 in amino acids: CASSPVRDNQPQHF. CDR3 DNA sequence: TGTGCCAGCTCACCGGTCAGGGACAATCAGCCCCAGCATTTT.

The chain carries TRBV13 and TRBJ2-1, with 10 bases identical to TRBD2. Germline V gene data show CDR1 as PRHDT and CDR2 as FYEKMQ (reference sequence). CDR3 length equals 15 residues. The V gene end was trimmed by 5 bases and the J gene end by 7 bases; junction bases not matched to a gene: 8. The CDR3 sequence is CASSVLAGLRNEQFF. The DNA for the CDR3 is TGTGCCAGCAGCGTACTAGCGGGGCTAAGAAATGAGCAGTTCTTC.

V and J are TRBV4-3 and TRBJ2-1; D is ambiguous. The CDR3 runs to 15 residues. Looked up from germline, CDR1 is LGHNA and CDR2 is YSLEER. With 1 base removed from V and 9 bases from J, the gap between germline ends came to 16 bases. The CDR3 DNA reads TGCGCCAGCAGCCAAGTTGGCCAGTGGCTCCCTGAGCAGTTCTTC. Protein product: CASSQVGQWLPEQFF.

As regards this clone: The conserved closing phenylalanine or tryptophan is absent in this CDR3, likely reflecting a read error. The V gene is TRBV28, the J gene TRBJ2-7; D gene ambiguous. The germline gives CDR1 MDHEN, CDR2 SYDVKM. The CDR3 is 13 amino acids. Deletions cut 2 bases from V and 5 bases from J, with 10 bases between. The CDR3 DNA follows: TGTGCCAGCAGTTTACGACACCCCAACGAGCAGTACCTC. Translation gives CASSLRHPNEQYL.

This clone turned up a few times. This chain uses TRBV15 with TRBJ2-7; D perhaps matches TRBD2 (7 bases). Germline values: CDR1 LNHNV, CDR2 YYDKDF (reference sequence). CDR3 size: 15 residues. V dropped 2 bases and J dropped 2 bases, with 13 bases sitting between them. CDR3 amino acids: CATSRSTGGPYEQYF. In DNA, the CDR3 is TGTGCCACCAGCAGATCGACGGGGGGCCCCTACGAGCAGTACTTC.

The gene calls are TRBV30 and TRBJ2-5; 7 bases agree with TRBD2. The CDR3 extends over 12 amino acids. The V segment lost 5 bases and the J segment 7 bases; nucleotides outside the gene matches: 7. CDR1 is GTSNPN, CDR2 SVGIG, per germline (reference sequence). CDR3 loop: CAWGEGGLTQYF. The DNA of the CDR3 is TGTGCCTGGGGGGAGGGAGGGTTGACCCAGTACTTC.

This clone occurred a few times. The gene calls are TRBV7-2 and TRBJ2-3; 8 nucleotides align to TRBD2. V dropped 7 bases and J dropped 1; count of bases not matched to a gene: 10. Germline CDR1 reads SGHTA; CDR2 reads FQGNSA. This CDR3 is 16 amino acids long. In nucleotides, the CDR3 is TGTGCCAGCACCCAGAACGGGGGGGAGGGCACAGATACGCAGTATTTT. It translates to CASTQNGGEGTDTQYF.

V gene TRBV7-2 combines with J gene TRBJ1-2, with TRBD1 matching over 8 bases. This CDR3 is 15 amino acids long. Per the germline V gene, CDR1 is SGHTA and CDR2 is FQGNSA. V gave up 1 base and J gave up 6 bases; unmatched junction bases: 7. CDR3 loop: CASSLESRGPNGYTF. Written as DNA, the CDR3 is TGTGCCAGCAGCTTAGAGAGCAGGGGGCCTAATGGCTACACCTTC. Drawing the rest from reference TRBV7-2 and TRBJ1-2, the complete variable domain is GAGVSQSPSNKVTEKGKDVELRCDPISGHTALYWYRQSLGQGLEFLIYFQGNSAPDKSGLPSDRFSAERTGGSVSTLTIQRTQQEDSAVYLCASSLESRGPNGYTFGSGTRLTVV.

This clone was found a few times. Other nucleotide sequences in the sample specify the same CDR3. The CDR3 protein is CASSRVGAYEQYF. CDR3 nucleotide sequence: TGTGCCAGCAGCCGGGTGGGGGCGTACGAGCAGTACTTC. The chain carries TRBV4-2 and TRBJ2-7; tentative D call: TRBD1 (6 bases). Between the trimmed V and J ends, which lost 4 bases and 4 bases, there was a span of 11 bases. The CDR3 has 13 amino acids. Germline CDR1 and CDR2: LGHNA and YNFKEQ.

The chain couples TRBV27 to TRBJ1-6; D gene uncertain. The ends were cut back, 1 base at V and 5 bases at J, with 9 bases in the middle. CDR3 size: 15 residues. CDR1 MNHEY and CDR2 SMNVEV come from the germline V gene (reference sequence). CDR3 amino acids: CASSLWADDNSPLHF. Here the CDR3 DNA reads TGTGCCAGCAGTTTATGGGCAGATGATAATTCACCCCTCCACTTT.

This clone was seen just once. The rearrangement joins TRBV7-2 to TRBJ1-4, with D possibly TRBD1 on 6 matching bases. This CDR3 has 14 amino acids. The V gene's germline CDR1 is SGHTA and CDR2 FQGNSA. V lost 2 bases, J lost 7 bases, and 11 bases lay in between. The chain's CDR3 is CASSLRGAGEKLFF. The CDR3 DNA follows: TGTGCCAGCAGCTTACGGGGGGCGGGTGAAAAACTGTTTTTT.

V is TRBV5-1 and J is TRBJ2-7, with a possible D match to TRBD1 (5 bases). The CDR3 totals 16 residues. The germline gives CDR1 SGHRS, CDR2 YFSETQ. Trimming removed 6 bases from V and 6 bases from J, with 25 bases in between. CDR3: CASNPLPGIPQGEQYF. The CDR3 coding sequence is TGCGCCAGCAACCCTCTACCAGGGATCCCCCAGGGCGAGCAGTACTTC.

J is TRBJ1-2 and V is TRBV5-1; D gene unclear. The CDR3 runs to 13 residues. The V gene's germline CDR1 is SGHRS and CDR2 YFSETQ. V lost 4 bases to trimming and J lost 6 bases, with 13 bases between them. The CDR3, as DNA: TGCGCCAGCAGCAGACTAGGGTCGGATGGCTACACCTTC. It specifies CASSRLGSDGYTF.

The rearrangement uses TRBV18 and TRBJ2-7; 9 nucleotides line up with TRBD1. The CDR3 contains 17 residues. Germline CDR1 KGHSH, CDR2 LQKENI. V dropped 3 bases and J dropped 0; count of bases not matched to a gene: 9. CDR3 DNA: TGTGCCAGCTCACCGATCGGCGGGACAGGGATCTCCTACGAGCAGTACTTC. Protein: CASSPIGGTGISYEQYF.

J is TRBJ2-7 and V is TRBV6-5; 9 bases align to TRBD1. Germline CDR1 reads MNHEY; CDR2 reads SVGAGI. V was pared by 2 bases and J by 1 base, with 3 bases of the junction left unmatched. The CDR3 loop spans 15 amino acids. CDR3 protein: CASSYPGTGSYEQYF. For the CDR3, the DNA is TGTGCCAGCAGTTACCCCGGGACAGGGTCCTACGAGCAGTACTTC.

The J gene is TRBJ2-3, the V gene TRBV5-1; 8 nucleotides align to TRBD1. The junction had 7 bases not matched to a gene; V was cut back by 4 bases and J by 0 bases. The CDR3 contains 16 residues. CDR1 and CDR2 (germline): SGHRS, YFSETQ. CDR3: CASSLTRTGSTDTQYF. CDR3 DNA: TGCGCCAGCAGCCTGACACGGACAGGGAGCACAGATACGCAGTATTTT.

This sequence joins TRBV30 and TRBJ1-1; D unclear. The CDR3 consists of 16 residues. Germline V gene sequence: CDR1 GTSNPN, CDR2 SVGIG (reference sequence). Trimming pared 0 bases from V and 6 bases from J, leaving 20 bases between. The CDR3 nucleotides are TGTGCCTGGAGTGTAATGTCCGGGCGGGTAAAGGCTGAAGCTTTCTTT. Encoded protein: CAWSVMSGRVKAEAFF.

This clone was picked up a small number of times. The genes are TRBV4-1 and TRBJ1-3, with a weak D call TRBD1 (5 bases). Looked up from germline, CDR1 is MGHRA and CDR2 is YSYEKL. The CDR3 covers 18 residues. V dropped 1 base and J dropped 2 bases, with 18 bases sitting between them. Here the CDR3 reads CASSQGPGWGGTGNTIYF. CDR3 coding DNA: TGCGCCAGCAGCCAAGGTCCAGGGTGGGGGGGGACTGGAAACACCATATATTTT.

The chain has TRBV2 and TRBJ1-1; D not resolved. V lost 3 bases, J lost 4 bases, and 6 bases lay in between. Germline CDR1 reads SNHLY; CDR2 reads FYNNEI. CDR3 length equals 12 residues. CDR3 coding DNA: TGTGCCAGCAGTGATATGGCCACTGAAGCTTTCTTT. It specifies CASSDMATEAFF.

This clone was counted between two and nine times. The rearrangement joins TRBV5-1 to TRBJ1-1, with D possibly matching TRBD1 (5 bases). The CDR3 extends over 15 amino acids. Trimming took off 1 base at V and 1 base at J, with 11 bases between the two ends. The germline V gene has CDR1 SGHRS and CDR2 YFSETQ. This CDR3 is CASSLSQTANTEAFF. CDR3 nucleotides: TGCGCCAGCAGCTTGTCCCAGACAGCGAACACTGAAGCTTTCTTT. Supplemented by reference TRBV5-1 and TRBJ1-1, the full variable domain reads KAGVTQTPRYLIKTRGQQVTLSCSPISGHRSVSWYQQTPGQGLQFLFEYFSETQRNKGNFPGRFSGRQFSNSRSEMNVSTLELGDSALYLCASSLSQTANTEAFFGQGTRLTVV.

This chain connects TRBV19 to TRBJ2-7, with TRBD1 matching over 10 bases. CDR1 is LNHDA, CDR2 SQIVND, per germline (reference sequence). J was trimmed by 5 bases and V by 5 bases; bases with no gene match: 6. This CDR3 is built from 14 residues. Here the CDR3 reads CASSQDRGSDEQYF. DNA for the CDR3: TGTGCCAGTAGTCAGGACAGGGGGTCGGACGAGCAGTACTTC.

A few counts support this clone. CDR3: CASSLDSNEQFF. DNA for the CDR3: TGCGCCAGCAGCTTGGACTCGAATGAGCAGTTCTTC. The chain employs TRBV5-1 and TRBJ2-1; the D is unclear. The V gene's germline CDR1 is SGHRS and CDR2 YFSETQ. V was cut by 0 bases and J by 7 bases, with 5 bases left in between. The CDR3 extends over 12 amino acids. The complete variable domain, with remaining parts taken from reference TRBV5-1 and TRBJ2-1, reads KAGVTQTPRYLIKTRGQQVTLSCSPISGHRSVSWYQQTPGQGLQFLFEYFSETQRNKGNFPGRFSGRQFSNSRSEMNVSTLELGDSALYLCASSLDSNEQFFGPGTRLTVL.

This clone was observed a few times. The rearrangement links TRBV13 to TRBJ1-6; D uncertain. Trimming removed 0 bases at V and 0 bases at J, with 6 bases between. CDR1 PRHDT and CDR2 FYEKMQ come from the germline V gene (reference sequence). This CDR3 is built from 16 residues. CDR3: CASSLGLSSYNSPLHF. In DNA form, the CDR3 reads TGTGCCAGCAGCTTAGGATTGAGCTCCTATAATTCACCCCTCCACTTT.

Note on this clone: An end of the junction does not agree with germline; a read error may underlie this. This sequence joins TRBV6-1 and TRBJ1-6; TRBD1 aligns across 10 bases. Germline CDR1 is MNHNS and CDR2 is SASEGT. The CDR3 length is 15 residues. The DNA of the CDR3 is TGTGCCAGCAGAGACAGGGGGCAGGAAAATTCACCCCTCTACTTT. Translating it yields CASRDRGQENSPLYF.

The genes are TRBV15 and TRBJ2-1; 7 bases map to TRBD2. The ends lost 1 base at V and 5 bases at J; junction bases unmatched: 2. CDR1 is LNHNV, CDR2 YYDKDF, per germline (reference sequence). The CDR3 has 14 amino acids. In nucleotides, the CDR3 is TGTGCCACCAGCAGAGGGACTAGGCACAATGAGCAGTTCTTC. Protein sequence: CATSRGTRHNEQFF.